The 29 T cell receptor beta chains below were found in one sample sequenced in a study of blood T cell repertoires in acute mononucleosis. As for time point: acute infectious mononucleosis, at clinical presentation within 2 weeks of symptom onset (visit 1). The method was immunoSEQ multiplex PCR; TCRdb's version includes in-frame clones alone and lacks a portion of them. The sample shows 6,000 to 8,500 clones, less than 30% of them seen only once. This material consisted of EBV YVL epitope tetramer+ CD8+ T cells sorted from PBMCs, taken during acute infectious mononucleosis. This sample's subset: CD8 T cells binding a tetramer with EBV BRLF1 109-117 peptide (YVL-BR). The source of these receptors is a woman under 30 with infectious mononucleosis caused by EBV.

This sequence joins TRBV2 and TRBJ2-7, with a tentative D call TRBD2 (5 bases). The CDR3 totals 12 residues. Germline assignment: CDR1 SNHLY and CDR2 FYNNEI. With 5 bases removed from V and 6 bases from J, the gap between germline ends came to 11 bases. The CDR3 sequence: CASSFLSGEQYF. CDR3 sequence (DNA): TGTGCCAGCAGTTTCCTGAGCGGCGAGCAGTACTTC.

The genes are TRBV7-3 and TRBJ2-7, with 8 bases matching TRBD1. The J segment lost 6 bases and the V segment lost 5 bases, leaving 9 bases of the junction unmatched. Germline V gene lookup returns CDR1 SGHTA and CDR2 FQGTGA. The CDR3 sequence is 14 residues long. The CDR3 nucleotides read TGTGCCAGCAGCCCGACGACAGGGGCGGGCGAGCAGTACTTC. Its translation: CASSPTTGAGEQYF. The full variable domain, with the rest looked up from reference TRBV7-3 and TRBJ2-7, is GAGVSQTPSNKVTEKGKYVELRCDPISGHTALYWYRQSLGQGPEFLIYFQGTGAADDSGLPNDRFFAVRPEGSVSTLKIQRTERGDSAVYLCASSPTTGAGEQYFGPGTRLTVT.

This clone was counted at least ten times. Germline is not matched at one junction end, which may reflect a read error. V gene TRBV11-3 combines with J gene TRBJ2-5; D assignment may be TRBD1 or TRBD2 (6 bases each). The CDR3 contains 15 residues. Germline V lookup: CDR1 SGHNT, CDR2 YENEEA. The DNA for the CDR3 is TGTGCCACCGAGCAAGGGGGGCGGAGGCTAGAGCCCCAGTACTTC. Amino acid sequence: CATEQGGRRLEPQYF.

A word on this clone: At one of its ends the junction is not consistent with the germline gene, which may arise from a read error. The same CDR3 also results from other DNA sequences found in this sample. CDR3 coding DNA: TGTGCTAGCAGCGGTACAGAAGAGACCCAGTACTTC. Its protein is CASSGTEETQYF. This chain uses TRBV7-2 with TRBJ2-5, with D maybe TRBD2 (5 bases). Germline V gene data show CDR1 as SGHTA and CDR2 as FQGNSA. This CDR3 contains 12 residues.

This clone was found many times. The chain recombines TRBV6-5 with TRBJ2-5, with TRBD1 identical over 7 bases. With V trimmed by 9 bases and J by 4 bases, 11 bases remained unmatched. This CDR3 spans 14 amino acids. Germline V gives CDR1 MNHEY, CDR2 SVGAGI. DNA of the CDR3: TGTGCCAGGCAGTTGACAGGGAGTGGAGAGACCCAGTACTTC. Its translation: CARQLTGSGETQYF.

This clone was seen many times. The chain recombines TRBV7-9 with TRBJ2-3; the D gene is possibly TRBD2 (5 bases). Germline V gene sequence: CDR1 SEHNR, CDR2 FQNEAQ (reference sequence). Trimming removed 4 bases from V and 2 bases from J, with 7 bases in between. This CDR3 has 13 residues. The CDR3 loop reads CASSSLATDTQYF. CDR3 DNA: TGTGCCAGCAGCTCTCTAGCCACAGATACGCAGTATTTT.

Turning to this clone: A far larger clone is a single base away, which makes a read error likely. The chain joins TRBV27 to TRBJ2-7; D may be TRBD1 (5 bases). Germline CDR1 and CDR2: MNHEY and SMNVEV (reference sequence). This CDR3 spans 15 amino acids. V was pared by 6 bases and J by 2 bases, with 17 bases between. CDR3 DNA: TGTGCCAGCAGCCAAGTGCGAGACAGCCCCTACGAGCAGTACTTC. As protein: CASSQVRDSPYEQYF.

Worth noting for this clone: Only one base separates this from a far larger clonotype, so it likely reflects a read error. The chain couples TRBV30 to TRBJ2-2, with 11 nucleotides matching TRBD2. Germline values: CDR1 GTSNPN, CDR2 SVGIG (reference sequence). The ends lost 7 bases at V and 4 bases at J; junction bases unmatched: 11. The CDR3 covers 16 residues. The CDR3 bases are TGTGCCTCGTCCGTTTTAGCGGGAGGGACCACCGGGGAGCTGTTTTTT. Amino acid sequence: CASSVLAGGTTGELFF.

The chain couples TRBV6-6 to TRBJ1-1; D is possibly TRBD1 (5 bases). V shed 5 bases and J shed 1 base, with 14 bases lying between them. The length of the CDR3 is 15 residues. The germline V gene has CDR1 MNHNY and CDR2 SVGAGI (reference sequence). The CDR3, as DNA: TGTGCCAGCAGTACGGTGGGGACCCCGAACACTGAAGCTTTCTTT. This codes for CASSTVGTPNTEAFF.

This clone came up a few times. Germline is not matched at one junction end, which may reflect a read error. Other nucleotide sequences in the sample specify the same CDR3. V is TRBV6-4 and J is TRBJ2-1; maybe TRBD2 (5 bases). This CDR3 has 16 residues. The V gene's germline CDR1 is MRHNA and CDR2 SNTAGT. CDR3 sequence: CAISEGTLSSYNEQFF. The CDR3 bases are TGTGCCATCAGTGAGGGCACCTTAAGCTCCTACAATGAGCAGTTCTTC.

The chain employs TRBV27 and TRBJ2-5; TRBD1 aligns across 7 bases. Germline-derived CDR1 and CDR2 are MNHEY and SMNVEV (reference sequence). Trimming cost V 4 bases and J 5 bases; bases outside gene matches: 10. The CDR3 runs to 15 residues. CDR3 residues: CASSSLTGSGETQYF. Written as DNA, the CDR3 is TGTGCCAGCAGTTCATTGACAGGGTCTGGGGAGACCCAGTACTTC.

The rearrangement uses TRBV27 and TRBJ2-1; D is perhaps TRBD2 (7 bases). The CDR3 extends over 15 amino acids. Looked up from germline, CDR1 is MNHEY and CDR2 is SMNVEV (reference sequence). V was pared by 3 bases and J by 10 bases, with 19 bases between. CDR3 nucleotide sequence: TGTGCCAGCAGTTTCTTGCCGGGGGGCCCTAGGGAGCAGTTCTTC. Translation: CASSFLPGGPREQFF.

This clone was seen many times. The chain has TRBV7-2 and TRBJ1-1; 7 nucleotides agree with TRBD1. The CDR3 length is 15 residues. With V trimmed by 5 bases and J by 4 bases, 10 bases remained unmatched. The germline gives CDR1 SGHTA, CDR2 FQGNSA. This CDR3 is CASSPTTGSATEAFF. The CDR3, as DNA: TGTGCCAGCAGCCCGACGACAGGGTCCGCCACTGAAGCTTTCTTT.

The sample holds a few counts of this clone. The chain recombines TRBV6-5 with TRBJ2-1, with D unresolved. The V end lost 6 bases, the J end lost 6 bases, and 12 bases lay between the germline ends. Germline assignment: CDR1 MNHEY and CDR2 SVGAGI. CDR3 length: 13 residues. The CDR3 loop reads CASSFFQFNEQFF. CDR3 in DNA: TGTGCCAGCAGCTTCTTCCAGTTCAATGAGCAGTTCTTC.

In this sample, this clone is medium-sized. The chain is built from TRBV5-5 and TRBJ2-7; no definite D call. The germline gives CDR1 SGHKS, CDR2 YYEKEE (reference sequence). The CDR3 contains 15 residues. V gave up 0 bases and J gave up 2 bases, with 12 bases separating them. The CDR3 nucleotides read TGTGCCAGCAGCTTGGAGGATGTAGGGCCCTACGAGCAGTACTTC. Amino acids: CASSLEDVGPYEQYF. The full variable domain, in which reference TRBV5-5 and TRBJ2-7 provide the parts outside the CDR3, is DAGVTQSPTHLIKTRGQQVTLRCSPISGHKSVSWYQQVLGQGPQFIFQYYEKEERGRGNFPDRFSARQFPNYSSELNVNALLLGDSALYLCASSLEDVGPYEQYFGPGTRLTVT.

On this clone itself: Possible read error: a much larger clone is one base away. This chain joins TRBV5-6 and TRBJ2-7; 9 bases map to TRBD2. V lost 4 bases to trimming and J lost 2 bases; unmatched junction nucleotides: 4. The CDR3 sequence is 14 residues long. Germline V gene lookup returns CDR1 SGHDT and CDR2 YYEEEE. CDR3 nucleotides: TGTGCCAGCAGCCATGAGCGGGGGGCCTACGAGCAGTACTTC. Protein sequence: CASSHERGAYEQYF.

By share of the sample, this clone is medium-sized. The chain links TRBV7-2 to TRBJ2-1, with D uncertain. Germline V gives CDR1 SGHTA, CDR2 FQGNSA. This CDR3 has 11 residues. V was trimmed by 5 bases and J by 10 bases, leaving 9 bases between them. CDR3 region: CASSPNGEQFF. DNA for the CDR3: TGTGCCAGCAGCCCCAACGGCGAGCAGTTCTTC.

This clone appeared a few times. A read error is likely here: a far larger clone is one base away. The chain combines TRBV19 with TRBJ2-7; D unclear. The germline V gene has CDR1 LNHDA and CDR2 SQIVND (reference sequence). The ends were cut back, 4 bases at V and 7 bases at J, with 8 bases in the middle. This CDR3 contains 11 residues. This CDR3 is CASSKYNEQYF. The DNA for the CDR3 is TGTGCCAGTAGTAAGTACAATGAGCAGTACTTC.

The rearrangement joins TRBV13 to TRBJ2-7, with 9 bases lining up with TRBD2. The V segment lost 6 bases and the J segment 7 bases; nucleotides outside the gene matches: 13. Looked up from germline, CDR1 is PRHDT and CDR2 is FYEKMQ (reference sequence). CDR3 length: 15 residues. The CDR3 region is CASSPLSAGGKEQYF. CDR3 DNA: TGTGCCAGCAGTCCCCTGTCAGCGGGAGGTAAGGAGCAGTACTTC.

The table lists this clone with a few counts. The J gene is TRBJ1-5, the V gene TRBV27; D is uncertain. The V end was cut by 4 bases, the J end by 0 bases, with 13 bases between. This CDR3 region has 16 residues. The germline V gene has CDR1 MNHEY and CDR2 SMNVEV (reference sequence). The CDR3 nucleotides read TGTGCCAGCAGTTACCCAACAGCCGTTAGCAATCAGCCCCAGCATTTT. As protein: CASSYPTAVSNQPQHF.

This clone appeared a few times. The chain joins TRBV7-4 to TRBJ1-5; 7 nucleotides line up with TRBD1. Germline assignment: CDR1 SGHVT and CDR2 SQSDAQ. Trimming cost V 3 bases and J 2 bases; bases outside gene matches: 4. The CDR3 is 15 amino acids. Here the CDR3 reads CASSFTGAGNQPQHF. DNA of the CDR3: TGTGCCAGCAGCTTCACAGGGGCGGGCAATCAGCCCCAGCATTTT.

In its sample, this clone was seen many times. The genes are TRBV18 and TRBJ2-2; 12 nucleotides match TRBD2. CDR1 and CDR2 (germline): KGHSH, LQKENI. The CDR3 covers 16 residues. The ends lost 5 bases at V and 2 bases at J; junction bases unmatched: 3. As DNA, the CDR3 is TGTGCCAGCTCATCACTAGCGGGAGGTAACACCGGGGAGCTGTTTTTT. It specifies CASSSLAGGNTGELFF.

Written as DNA, the CDR3 is TGTGCCAGCAGCCCCGACCCGACAGGGGTCAATGAGCAGTTCTTC. Its translation: CASSPDPTGVNEQFF. The genes are TRBV9 and TRBJ2-1; TRBD1 agrees at 8 bases. The CDR3 sequence is 15 residues long. Germline values: CDR1 SGDLS, CDR2 YYNGEE. V lost 4 bases, J lost 6 bases, and 9 bases stayed unmatched.

In its sample, this clone was seen a few times. This likely reflects a read error, since a far larger clone is one base away. This chain links TRBV6-5 with TRBJ2-5; D remains unclear. Germline V gene data show CDR1 as MNHEY and CDR2 as SVGAGI. CDR3 length equals 12 residues. Between the trimmed V and J ends, which lost 5 bases and 0 bases, there was a span of 4 bases. This CDR3 is CASSGYQETQYF. The CDR3, as DNA: TGTGCCAGCAGTGGGTACCAAGAGACCCAGTACTTC.

This chain connects TRBV11-3 to TRBJ1-5; TRBD1 is a possible D gene (6 bases). The length of the CDR3 is 15 residues. Germline CDR1 reads SGHNT; CDR2 reads YENEEA. Trimming removed 2 bases from V and 5 bases from J, with 13 bases in between. CDR3 residues: CASSLSGAGDQPQHF. The CDR3 DNA reads TGTGCCAGCAGCTTATCGGGGGCCGGGGATCAGCCCCAGCATTTT. Looking up the rest from reference TRBV11-3 and TRBJ1-5 gives the full variable domain: EAGVVQSPRYKIIEKKQPVAFWCNPISGHNTLYWYLQNLGQGPELLIRYENEEAVDDSQLPKDRFSAERLKGVDSTLKIQPAELGDSAVYLCASSLSGAGDQPQHFGDGTRLSIL.

This clone was found a few times. With only one base between it and a far larger clone, this is likely a read error. The sample holds other DNA sequences that translate to the same CDR3. The CDR3: CASSQDQGNRETQYF. The CDR3 nucleotides read TGTGCCAGCAGTCAAGATCAGGGTAACCGGGAGACCCAGTACTTC. V gene TRBV4-2 combines with J gene TRBJ2-5, with D possibly matching TRBD1 (5 bases). Germline V gene data show CDR1 as LGHNA and CDR2 as YNFKEQ. The CDR3 is made up of 15 amino acids.

This clone was detected only a few times. It is likely a read error: a sequence one base away is far more abundant. The sample has other DNA sequences that encode this CDR3 too. The V call is TRBV4-1, the J call TRBJ2-7; the D is unclear. Trimming took 4 bases from V and 0 from J, leaving 13 bases between them. Germline V CDR1 and CDR2: MGHRA, YSYEKL. CDR3 length: 15 residues. The CDR3 loop is CASSLAGPSSYEQYF. In nucleotides, the CDR3 is TGCGCCAGCAGCCTCGCCGGGCCAAGCTCCTACGAGCAGTACTTC.

This chain connects TRBV7-8 to TRBJ2-3, with D possibly matching TRBD2 (5 bases). The CDR3 runs to 13 residues. CDR1 is SGHVS and CDR2 is FQNEAQ in the germline V gene. Deletions cut 4 bases from V and 2 bases from J, with 7 bases between. CDR3 residues: CASSSLATDTQYF. In nucleotides, the CDR3 is TGTGCCAGCAGCTCTCTAGCCACAGATACGCAGTATTTT.

About this clone itself: Only one base separates this from a far larger clonotype, so it likely reflects a read error. V gene TRBV27 combines with J gene TRBJ2-2; the D is unclear. V was pared by 7 bases and J by 5 bases, with 8 bases between. This CDR3 is 12 amino acids long. Germline V lookup: CDR1 MNHEY, CDR2 SMNVEV (reference sequence). The CDR3 DNA reads as TGTGCCAGCACTCCCCTTACCGGGGAGCTGTTTTTT. It is translated as CASTPLTGELFF.